This T cell receptor beta chain was retrieved from a study of Graves' ophthalmopathy and Graves' hyperthyroidism. The study, taken as a whole, reports: Most thyroid-expanded clonotypes exceeding 0.001 frequency were also found in blood. Cross-validated, the 13-signature model showed 87.88%/81.08% sensitivity/specificity, and 80%/75% in the test set.

This clonotype was seen many times. Its matching antigen is unknown. RNA transcripts were the template, and TCR beta CDR3 regions were amplified from them. Following a first-round RT-PCR that used HTBI primers, a second-round multiplex PCR was carried out. TCRdb re-called the multiplex PCR reads with MiXCR, one entry per CDR3 protein. The sample consists of approximately 480,000 distinct CDR3 sequences, about 15% of them appearing once. Trimming removed 6 bases at V and 3 bases at J, with 8 bases between. The CDR3 runs 12 residues. The germline CDR1 and CDR2 sequences are SEHNR and FQNEAQ (reference sequence). Every ophthalmopathy donor presented moderate-to-severe activity, CAS ≥3, NOSPECS ≥4 and duration under 3 months.

The TCR comes from a woman between 25 and 40 years old with Graves' ophthalmopathy. Sequencing used blood. The rearrangement joins TRBV7-9 to TRBJ2-5; no clear D. The CDR3 region is CASRSDEETQYF. CDR3 DNA sequence: TGTGCCAGCAGATCTGACGAAGAGACCCAGTACTTC.